The next 9 T cell receptor beta chains were all read from a single sample in a study of T cells in localized non-small cell lung cancer. TCRdb's table, derived via immunoSEQ multiplex PCR, lists solely in-frame clones and lacks some. The sample holds tens of thousands of clones, approximately 94% seen once. This material consisted of peripheral blood, taken before any cancer treatment. These receptors all come from a woman aged 35 to 69 with stage I lung adenocarcinoma.

This clone appeared a single time. One junction end does not reproduce the germline sequence, and a read error may be involved. The rearrangement joins TRBV28 to TRBJ1-1; unclear D gene. This CDR3 comprises 12 residues. CDR1 is MDHEN and CDR2 is SYDVKM in the germline V gene. CDR3 region: CATTLGSRSSSF. CDR3 DNA sequence: TGTGCCACCACCTTAGGGTCCAGGAGTTCGAGCTTT.

The rearrangement uses TRBV5-1 and TRBJ1-1; possibly TRBD1 for D (6 bases). The CDR3 loop spans 16 amino acids. V lost 0 bases and J 0 bases, leaving 12 bases between the germline ends. Germline V gene lookup returns CDR1 SGHRS and CDR2 YFSETQ. The CDR3 protein is CASSLEGRQVNTEAFF. For the CDR3, the DNA is TGCGCCAGCAGCTTGGAGGGGCGACAGGTGAACACTGAAGCTTTCTTT. Full variable domain (outside the CDR3, taken from reference TRBV5-1 and TRBJ1-1): KAGVTQTPRYLIKTRGQQVTLSCSPISGHRSVSWYQQTPGQGLQFLFEYFSETQRNKGNFPGRFSGRQFSNSRSEMNVSTLELGDSALYLCASSLEGRQVNTEAFFGQGTRLTVV.

The chain joins TRBV7-9 to TRBJ1-2; D remains ambiguous. The V end lost 2 bases, the J end lost 6 bases, and 10 bases lay between the germline ends. This CDR3 comprises 13 residues. Germline V CDR1 and CDR2: SEHNR, FQNEAQ (reference sequence). The CDR3 sequence: CASSLTNSDGYTF. The CDR3 DNA reads TGTGCCAGCAGCTTAACTAATTCGGATGGCTACACCTTC.

This chain uses TRBV7-6 with TRBJ2-7, with 9 bases lining up with TRBD2. CDR3 length: 17 amino acids. With 5 bases clipped from V and 1 base from J, the junction kept 12 bases outside the gene matches. Per germline, CDR1 SGHVS and CDR2 FNYEAQ. This CDR3 reads CASSPWGSSGRSYEQYF. CDR3 bases: TGTGCCAGCAGCCCCTGGGGTAGTAGCGGGAGATCCTACGAGCAGTACTTC.

V usage is TRBV7-3 and J usage is TRBJ1-1; D may be TRBD1 (6 bases). The V end was cut by 5 bases, the J end by 4 bases, with 23 bases between. The CDR3 extends over 17 amino acids. In germline, CDR1 is SGHTA, CDR2 FQGTGA. The CDR3 DNA reads as TGTGCCAGCAGCCCCCAACCGTCACAGGGTAGGGGCACTGAAGCTTTCTTT. Translation: CASSPQPSQGRGTEAFF.

This rearrangement joins TRBV19 to TRBJ2-7; 9 bases are a match to TRBD2. Germline-derived CDR1 and CDR2 are LNHDA and SQIVND (reference sequence). The CDR3 runs to 16 residues. Unmatched junction bases numbered 9, after V lost 3 bases and J lost 3 bases. The CDR3: CASSIIKAGGYYEQYF. The CDR3 DNA follows: TGTGCCAGTAGTATTATAAAGGCGGGGGGGTACTACGAGCAGTACTTC.

In nucleotides, the CDR3 is TGTGCCACCGAGAGACAGGGGGGGGCTTTCTTT. Translating gives CATERQGGAFF. V gene TRBV28 combines with J gene TRBJ1-1; 9 positions agree with TRBD1. After removal of 10 bases from V and 11 bases from J, the junction contained 8 bases not matched to a gene. This CDR3 has 11 residues. Per germline, CDR1 MDHEN and CDR2 SYDVKM.

The CDR3, as DNA: TGTGCCAGCTCAGCGGGGACTAGGCCCTCGGAGCAGTACTTC. Translated, it gives CASSAGTRPSEQYF. The rearrangement uses TRBV18 and TRBJ2-7, with TRBD2 matching over 8 bases. CDR1 and CDR2 from the germline V gene are KGHSH and LQKENI. The CDR3 runs 14 residues. J lost 7 bases, V lost 5 bases, and 10 bases had no gene match.

The rearrangement uses TRBV7-9 and TRBJ1-2, with 9 positions matching TRBD1. After removal of 0 bases from V and 4 bases from J, the junction contained 6 bases not matched to a gene. The CDR3 covers 16 residues. In germline, CDR1 is SEHNR, CDR2 FQNEAQ (reference sequence). CDR3 region: CASSLAGTGISYGYTF. Written as DNA, the CDR3 is TGTGCCAGCAGCTTAGCGGGGACAGGGATTTCCTATGGCTACACCTTC.